This paragraph covers one T cell receptor beta chain sequence. Its antigen target is currently unknown. No base quality values were provided; no much bigger clone lies one nucleotide off. This entry belongs to a study of blood T cell repertoires in COVID-19 (dated by TCRdb to 2020 to 2021). Notes on the research overall: Samples covering the acute and convalescent phases of COVID-19 were provided by collaborators in the United States, Italy and Spain. The material from the prospective study consisted of cDNA or gDNA derived from T cells, B-cell-depleted T cells, or PBMCs. The dataset comprised deeply sampled blood TCRbeta repertoires from subjects exposed to, actively infected with, or recovered from COVID-19. The repertoires were made available in a free public database intended to serve as a resource for research on the immune response to SARS-CoV-2. The samples were drawn from two sources: the first 160 participants of the ongoing ImmuneRACE study, and over 950 subjects contributed by 6 global collaborators. The sample metadata nearly always contained a de-identified subject ID, COVID-19 status, age in years and sex. Where HLA class I and class II types were available, the types were taken from metadata supplied by the sample provider, not from assay-based typing. Here is what the overall study found, with its caveats: The amount of clinical and demographic metadata varied by source and participant and was provided uncurated.

Whole blood was collected in K2EDTA tubes by collaborating institutions according to the institutions' own protocols. Collaborator samples were shipped for TCRbeta analysis as frozen whole blood, isolated PBMCs, or DNA extracted from either sample type. CDR3 length: 13 amino acids, cysteine to phenylalanine. The retained sequence is limited to the CDR3, 39 bases, with the frame set at the first base. Relative to germline, V is 7 bases shorter and J is 0 bases shorter, with 9 bases between their ends. CDR1 SGHAT and CDR2 FQNNGV were looked up in the germline V gene. The immunoSEQ Assay, a bias-controlled multiplex PCR, was used to amplify TCRbeta CDR3 regions from genomic DNA. In the authors' own workflow: The number of nucleated cells in each sample was estimated from the amplification of reference gene primers within the assay. To quantify the absolute abundance of each unique TCRbeta CDR3 rearrangement, sequence reads were collapsed and filtered. For each sample, productive Simpson clonality was calculated as the square root of Simpson's diversity index across productive rearrangements. TCRdb holds this immuneACCESS table with in-frame rearrangements only. Some clones are missing; in checked studies, unresolved V genes explain under half, and the rest has no known cause. V and J calls and clone size come straight from that table; D and trimming were deduced from the DNA. The sample has some 340,000 clones on record, less than 85% of them singletons. Together, the top ten hold around 3.4% of the sample.

The clonotype originates from a woman younger than 30 with acute or convalescent COVID-19. The chain couples TRBV11-2 to TRBJ2-5; matching of 5 bases hints at TRBD2 as the D gene. Sequenced: peripheral blood. The DNA sequence follows: TGTGCCAGCATGGGGAGTTACCAAGAGACCCAGTACTTC. Its amino acids are CASMGSYQETQYF.